Following are 30 T cell receptor beta chains from one sample sequenced in a study of blood T cell repertoires in COVID-19. TCRdb's copy holds only in-frame clones and misses some; the assay was immunoSEQ multiplex PCR. The sample consists of a few hundred thousand clones, less than 85% of them appearing once. The sequencing sample was made of peripheral blood. Every receptor here comes from a young woman with acute or convalescent COVID-19.

CDR3 residues: CASSLRAGWDEKLFF. For the CDR3, the DNA is TGCGCCAGCAGCTTGAGAGCAGGGTGGGATGAAAAACTGTTTTTT. The chain is built from TRBV5-1 and TRBJ1-4; D may be TRBD1 (5 bases). The CDR3 runs to 15 residues. From germline, CDR1 is SGHRS and CDR2 YFSETQ. Trimming cost V 1 base and J 6 bases, with 13 bases left between them.

The chain is built from TRBV25-1 and TRBJ2-3; 9 positions agree with TRBD2. The CDR3 is made up of 17 amino acids. Per the germline V gene, CDR1 is MGHDK and CDR2 is SYGVNS. The V segment lost 3 bases and the J segment 8 bases; nucleotides outside the gene matches: 15. The CDR3 sequence is CASSDSGSGGKLGTQYF. The CDR3 bases are TGTGCCAGCAGTGATTCAGGTAGCGGGGGTAAATTAGGTACGCAGTATTTT.

The chain uses TRBV10-3 and TRBJ1-1, with 9 bases that match TRBD1. The CDR3 sequence is 15 residues long. Germline lookup yields CDR1 ENHRY and CDR2 SYGVKD. V shed 3 bases, J shed 3 bases, and the junction held 5 bases outside the gene matches. This CDR3 is CAISDPTGGDTEAFF. In nucleotides, the CDR3 is TGTGCCATCAGTGATCCGACAGGGGGGGACACTGAAGCTTTCTTT.

The gene calls are TRBV18 and TRBJ2-1, with D possibly being TRBD2 (5 bases). The CDR3 spans 14 residues. V was pared by 3 bases and J by 8 bases, with 14 bases between. Germline V gene lookup returns CDR1 KGHSH and CDR2 LQKENI. The CDR3: CASSPRASLDEQFF. The CDR3 DNA sequence: TGTGCCAGCTCACCGAGGGCTAGCCTGGATGAGCAGTTCTTC.

The chain is built from TRBV24-1 and TRBJ2-5; 12 nucleotides line up with TRBD2. The V segment lost 3 bases and the J segment 1 base; nucleotides outside the gene matches: 2. The CDR3 totals 16 residues. Germline lookup yields CDR1 KGHDR and CDR2 SFDVKD. In DNA, the CDR3 is TGTGCCACCAGTGATGGGACTAGCGGGTTCCAAGAGACCCAGTACTTC. This translates into CATSDGTSGFQETQYF.

The chain is built from TRBV9 and TRBJ1-4; 8 bases agree with TRBD1. From germline, CDR1 is SGDLS and CDR2 YYNGEE. V was pared by 4 bases and J by 8 bases, with 7 bases of the junction left unmatched. The CDR3 has 14 residues. CDR3 bases: TGTGCCAGCAGCCCAGGACAGGGAAGAGAAAAACTGTTTTTT. Translated: CASSPGQGREKLFF.

The rearrangement links TRBV18 to TRBJ2-1; the match to TRBD2 covers 11 bases. This CDR3 spans 16 amino acids. The V gene end was trimmed by 1 base and the J gene end by 5 bases; junction bases not matched to a gene: 4. Germline values: CDR1 KGHSH, CDR2 LQKENI. The CDR3 sequence is CASSPLLAGDHNEQFF. In DNA, the CDR3 is TGTGCCAGCTCACCACTACTAGCGGGGGACCACAATGAGCAGTTCTTC.

This clone was observed once. The J gene is TRBJ2-1, the V gene TRBV20-1; D is ambiguous. Trimming removed 1 base from V and 10 bases from J, with 5 bases in between. The CDR3 has 10 amino acids. The germline gives CDR1 DFQATT, CDR2 SNEGSKA (reference sequence). Here the CDR3 reads CSARAEEQFF. As DNA, the CDR3 is TGCAGTGCTAGAGCAGAAGAGCAGTTCTTC.

The rearrangement links TRBV5-1 to TRBJ2-7; a possible D gene is TRBD1 (5 bases). CDR3 size: 15 residues. Deletions cut 4 bases from V and 6 bases from J, with 20 bases between. Germline assignment: CDR1 SGHRS and CDR2 YFSETQ. CDR3 DNA sequence: TGCGCCAGCAGCCTGGATGGGCAGGGTCCCCCCGAGCAGTACTTC. It specifies CASSLDGQGPPEQYF.

The chain joins TRBV5-5 to TRBJ1-1; no firm D call. This CDR3 spans 15 amino acids. Germline assignment: CDR1 SGHKS and CDR2 YYEKEE (reference sequence). V lost 2 bases, J lost 3 bases, and 14 bases lay in between. In nucleotides, the CDR3 is TGTGCCAGCAGCTTTTTGGCCGGGGTTGACACTGAAGCTTTCTTT. The encoded protein is CASSFLAGVDTEAFF.

The chain carries TRBV4-2 and TRBJ2-7, with D perhaps TRBD2 (6 bases). The CDR3 totals 13 residues. Germline-derived CDR1 and CDR2 are LGHNA and YNFKEQ. The V end was cut by 5 bases, the J end by 3 bases, with 11 bases between. The CDR3 sequence: CASSKGLLYEQYF. In nucleotides, the CDR3 is TGTGCCAGCAGCAAGGGACTCCTCTACGAGCAGTACTTC.

This chain uses TRBV6-5 with TRBJ2-7; 14 bases fit TRBD2. The V segment lost 6 bases and the J segment 9 bases; nucleotides outside the gene matches: 7. The CDR3 contains 14 residues. Germline CDR1 reads MNHEY; CDR2 reads SVGAGI. The CDR3 DNA sequence: TGTGCCAGCAGGGGGACTAGCGGGAGCAGTGTGCAGTACTTC. As protein: CASRGTSGSSVQYF.

This chain joins TRBV12-3 or TRBV12-4 and TRBJ1-6, with a tentative D call TRBD1 (6 bases). This CDR3 comprises 12 residues. Trimming shortened V by 6 bases and J by 9 bases, and 9 bases separated the two germline ends. As DNA, the CDR3 is TGTGCCAGCAGCACAGGGTCTTCACCCCTCCACTTT. Its translation: CASSTGSSPLHF.

The chain links TRBV10-3 to TRBJ2-5; no reliable D call. Per germline, CDR1 ENHRY and CDR2 SYGVKD. The CDR3 is 13 amino acids. V gave up 6 bases and J gave up 5 bases, with 13 bases separating them. The CDR3 DNA follows: TGTGCCATCAGGGTAGAAAAAATGGAGACCCAGTACTTC. Translation: CAIRVEKMETQYF.

The V and J genes are TRBV11-2 and TRBJ1-2; TRBD1 matches 10 bases. V shed 5 bases, J shed 13 bases, and the junction held 10 bases outside the gene matches. The CDR3 contains 13 residues. The germline CDR1 and CDR2 sequences are SGHAT and FQNNGV. DNA of the CDR3: TGTGCCAGCAGCCCCCTAGGGGGACAGGGGTGCACCTTC. This translates into CASSPLGGQGCTF.

J is TRBJ1-2 and V is TRBV6-5; a weak D match, TRBD1 (6 bases). Trimming stripped 5 bases from V and 3 bases from J, with 13 bases between. CDR3 size: 14 residues. From germline, CDR1 is MNHEY and CDR2 SVGAGI. The CDR3 region is CASSLRGFDYGYTF. DNA for the CDR3: TGTGCCAGCAGTCTCAGGGGCTTCGACTATGGCTACACCTTC.

This clone was observed a single time. V gene TRBV4-1 combines with J gene TRBJ2-1, with D perhaps TRBD1 (5 bases). Per germline, CDR1 MGHRA and CDR2 YSYEKL. V lost 1 base and J lost 2, with 12 bases in between. CDR3 length equals 16 residues. The CDR3 nucleotides are TGCGCCAGCAGCCAAGGCGGAGACAGAACCTACAATGAGCAGTTCTTC. It encodes CASSQGGDRTYNEQFF.

The chain couples TRBV6-5 to TRBJ2-5; the D gene is possibly TRBD1 (5 bases). CDR3 length: 14 residues. The germline V and J ends were trimmed by 6 bases and 1 base, with 12 bases remaining between them. The germline V gene encodes CDR1 MNHEY and CDR2 SVGAGI. The CDR3 here is CASSRQSSQETQYF. The CDR3 bases are TGTGCCAGCAGCCGACAGAGCAGCCAAGAGACCCAGTACTTC.

The CDR3 region is CASSYRYGTTLYEQYF. The CDR3 DNA is TGTGCCAGCAGTTACAGGTATGGGACTACCCTCTACGAGCAGTACTTC. The chain joins TRBV6-5 to TRBJ2-7, with 7 nucleotides matching TRBD2. The ends lost 2 bases at V and 3 bases at J; junction bases unmatched: 10. Germline loops: CDR1 MNHEY, CDR2 SVGAGI. The length of the CDR3 is 16 residues.

The chain uses TRBV10-2 and TRBJ2-3; 10 bases match TRBD2. The CDR3 loop spans 16 amino acids. CDR1 is WSHSY and CDR2 is SAAADI in the germline V gene. V gave up 4 bases and J gave up 4 bases; unmatched junction bases: 8. This CDR3 reads CASSVASGSPPDTQYF. DNA of the CDR3: TGCGCCAGCAGTGTAGCTAGCGGGAGCCCCCCAGATACGCAGTATTTT.

The gene calls are TRBV23-1 and TRBJ1-2, with D perhaps TRBD1 (6 bases). TRBV23-1 is flagged as an ORF with uncertain function. V lost 8 bases, J lost 0 bases, and 16 bases lay in between. The CDR3 runs 15 residues. The CDR3 here is CASPGQPTSNYGYTF. CDR3 sequence (DNA): TGCGCCAGCCCTGGACAGCCAACTTCTAACTATGGCTACACCTTC.

V and J are TRBV6-5 and TRBJ1-2; possible D gene TRBD1, 5 bases. The CDR3 sequence is 14 residues long. Germline V CDR1 and CDR2: MNHEY, SVGAGI. Trimming took 7 bases from V and 3 from J, leaving 15 bases between them. Here the CDR3 reads CASKKLGDYYGYTF. CDR3 coding DNA: TGTGCCAGCAAAAAATTAGGGGACTACTATGGCTACACCTTC.

The chain employs TRBV5-1 and TRBJ1-4, with D maybe TRBD1 (5 bases). Between the trimmed V and J ends, which lost 2 bases and 7 bases, there was a span of 12 bases. From germline, CDR1 is SGHRS and CDR2 YFSETQ. This CDR3 contains 14 residues. The CDR3 is CASSFNGHSEKLFF. The CDR3 DNA is TGCGCCAGCAGCTTTAACGGACATAGTGAAAAACTGTTTTTT.

V usage is TRBV24-1 and J usage is TRBJ2-2, with 8 positions matching TRBD1. J was trimmed by 5 bases and V by 9 bases; bases with no gene match: 4. This CDR3 contains 13 residues. Germline assignment: CDR1 KGHDR and CDR2 SFDVKD. CDR3 bases: TGTGCCACCGGAAGACAGGGGACCGGGGAGCTGTTTTTT. Amino acids: CATGRQGTGELFF.

This clone was seen only once. The chain recombines TRBV7-3 with TRBJ2-7; 9 nucleotides agree with TRBD1. This CDR3 comprises 15 residues. V was clipped by 5 bases and J by 6 bases; unmatched bases: 11. Germline CDR1 reads SGHTA; CDR2 reads FQGTGA. The CDR3 spells CASSRLPGQGFEQYF. The CDR3 DNA sequence: TGTGCCAGCAGCCGATTGCCGGGACAGGGTTTCGAGCAGTACTTC.

V gene TRBV5-1 combines with J gene TRBJ2-5; TRBD1 matches at 8 bases. The germline V gene encodes CDR1 SGHRS and CDR2 YFSETQ. The CDR3 is made up of 14 amino acids. After removal of 4 bases from V and 2 bases from J, the junction contained 4 bases not matched to a gene. The CDR3 DNA is TGCGCCAGCAGCACAGGGACAGGTCAAGAGACCCAGTACTTC. Translated: CASSTGTGQETQYF.

This chain uses TRBV28 with TRBJ2-1, with 8 bases matching TRBD1. The CDR3 runs to 17 residues. The V and J ends lost 5 bases and 5 bases, in that order; junction bases with no gene match: 14. Per the germline V gene, CDR1 is MDHEN and CDR2 is SYDVKM. This CDR3 reads CASSLPGGGVTNNEQFF. The CDR3 bases are TGTGCCAGCAGTCTCCCAGGGGGCGGAGTGACGAACAATGAGCAGTTCTTC.

This chain links TRBV12-3 or TRBV12-4 with TRBJ2-2, with TRBD1 as a possible D gene (6 bases). There are 13 residues in the CDR3. V lost 6 bases, J lost 6 bases, and 11 bases lay in between. CDR3 residues: CASRRAGAGELFF. The CDR3 bases are TGTGCCAGCAGACGAGCAGGGGCCGGGGAGCTGTTTTTT.

The genes are TRBV30 and TRBJ2-7, with unresolved D. Germline V lookup: CDR1 GTSNPN, CDR2 SVGIG (reference sequence). Between the trimmed V and J ends, which lost 2 bases and 9 bases, there was a span of 14 bases. This CDR3 is built from 12 residues. CDR3 protein: CAWSPRLVGQYF. CDR3 sequence (DNA): TGTGCCTGGAGTCCGCGGTTGGTTGGGCAGTACTTC.

V and J are TRBV28 and TRBJ1-1; 9 positions agree with TRBD1. Per germline, CDR1 MDHEN and CDR2 SYDVKM. Trimming removed 2 bases from V and 10 bases from J; junction bases left unmatched: 5. CDR3 length: 13 residues. The CDR3 loop reads CASSLQGTGSAFF. CDR3 nucleotides: TGTGCCAGCAGTTTACAGGGGACAGGGTCAGCTTTCTTT. Combining the CDR3 with reference TRBV28 and TRBJ1-1 gives the whole variable domain DVKVTQSSRYLVKRTGEKVFLECVQDMDHENMFWYRQDPGLGLRLIYFSYDVKMKEKGDIPEGYSVSREKKERFSLILESASTNQTSMYLCASSLQGTGSAFFGQGTRLTVV.